This T cell receptor beta chain was documented in a study of shared clonotypes between healthy human individuals. All the donors were Caucasian adults who lived in Nashville, Tennessee. Splitting the CD4+ cells yielded a CD45RA+ naive subset and a CD45RA-negative memory subset. Assay execution took place at the deep level. The DNA input per sorted-subset replicate PCR was roughly 210 ng, corresponding to 25,000 to 30,000 T cell genomes. TCRdb's copy holds only in-frame clones and misses some; the assay was immunoSEQ multiplex PCR. The table records fewer than 3 million clones, around 90% of them present only once. The CDR3 spans 13 residues. CDR1 and CDR2 (germline): SGHTA, FQGNSA. V was shortened by 3 bases and J by 6 bases, with 12 bases between the two germline ends.

The chain links TRBV7-2 to TRBJ2-7; perhaps D is TRBD1 or TRBD2 (5 bases each). This TCR was recovered from a man between 18 and 29 years old in good health. Some clones in this sample may be carry-over from other donors' samples. Sequencing input: naive CD4+ T cells from PBMCs. Subset: CD45RA+ positively selected. CDR3 amino acids: CASSFPGPGEQYF. The CDR3 bases are TGTGCCAGCAGCTTTCCGGGACCAGGCGAGCAGTACTTC. The full variable domain, in which reference TRBV7-2 and TRBJ2-7 provide the parts outside the CDR3, is GAGVSQSPSNKVTEKGKDVELRCDPISGHTALYWYRQSLGQGLEFLIYFQGNSAPDKSGLPSDRFSAERTGGSVSTLTIQRTQQEDSAVYLCASSFPGPGEQYFGPGTRLTVT.